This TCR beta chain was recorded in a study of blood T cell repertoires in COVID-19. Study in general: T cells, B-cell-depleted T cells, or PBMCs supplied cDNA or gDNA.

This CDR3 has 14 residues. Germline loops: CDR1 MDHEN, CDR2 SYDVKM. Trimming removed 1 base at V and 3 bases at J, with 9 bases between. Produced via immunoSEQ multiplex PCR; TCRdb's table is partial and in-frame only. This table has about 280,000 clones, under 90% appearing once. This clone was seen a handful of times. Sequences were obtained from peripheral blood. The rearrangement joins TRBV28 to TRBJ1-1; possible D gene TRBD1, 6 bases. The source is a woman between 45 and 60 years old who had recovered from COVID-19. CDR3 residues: CASSLSQGHTEAFF. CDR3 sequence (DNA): TGTGCCAGCAGTTTATCGCAGGGGCACACTGAAGCTTTCTTT.